These 8 T cell receptor beta chains were all obtained from the same sample, sequenced in a study of cytomegalovirus exposure and HLA in healthy donors. Vbeta (60) and Jbeta (13) primers were used in the PCR. Profiling relied on immunoSEQ multiplex PCR, and the TCRdb table lists in-frame clones only, not all of them. The table records 65,000 to 90,000 clones, about 80% of them present only once. The specimen was PBMCs. Every receptor here comes from a man aged 25 to 45 in good health and CMV-seronegative.

CDR3 region: CASSLERVQPQHF. CDR3 nucleotides: TGTGCCAGCAGCCTAGAACGGGTCCAGCCCCAGCATTTT. The chain employs TRBV7-8 and TRBJ1-5; D is uncertain. The CDR3 consists of 13 residues. V shed 5 bases and J shed 7 bases, with 12 bases lying between them. Germline-derived CDR1 and CDR2 are SGHVS and FQNEAQ.

The J gene is TRBJ2-5, the V gene TRBV7-2; 10 bases map to TRBD2. Germline CDR1 is SGHTA and CDR2 is FQGNSA. The CDR3 runs 15 residues. V shed 5 bases, J shed 7 bases, and the junction held 10 bases outside the gene matches. CDR3 nucleotides: TGTGCCAGCAGCGTGAGACTAGCGGGTGCGGGGACCCAGTACTTC. This translates into CASSVRLAGAGTQYF. The full variable domain, its missing parts supplied by reference TRBV7-2 and TRBJ2-5, is GAGVSQSPSNKVTEKGKDVELRCDPISGHTALYWYRQSLGQGLEFLIYFQGNSAPDKSGLPSDRFSAERTGGSVSTLTIQRTQQEDSAVYLCASSVRLAGAGTQYFGPGTRLLVL.

The chain carries TRBV5-1 and TRBJ2-3, with TRBD1 identical over 7 bases. With 3 bases clipped from V and 2 bases from J, the junction kept 6 bases outside the gene matches. This CDR3 comprises 15 residues. Germline CDR1 is SGHRS and CDR2 is YFSETQ. The CDR3 DNA reads TGCGCCAGCAGCTCTACAGGGGTGGTCACAGATACGCAGTATTTT. It specifies CASSSTGVVTDTQYF.

V usage is TRBV18 and J usage is TRBJ2-1; 12 nucleotides align to TRBD2. V was pared by 3 bases and J by 10 bases, with 7 bases of the junction left unmatched. This CDR3 has 15 amino acids. CDR1 is KGHSH, CDR2 LQKENI, per germline. The CDR3, as DNA: TGTGCCAGCTCACCTGGACTAGCGGGGAAGGGAGAGCAGTTCTTC. This sequence encodes CASSPGLAGKGEQFF. The full variable domain, with the rest looked up from reference TRBV18 and TRBJ2-1, is NAGVMQNPRHLVRRRGQEARLRCSPMKGHSHVYWYRQLPEEGLKFMVYLQKENIIDESGMPKERFSAEFPKEGPSILRIQQVVRGDSAAYFCASSPGLAGKGEQFFGPGTRLTVL.

The genes are TRBV7-2 and TRBJ2-7; TRBD2 matches at 13 bases. CDR3 length: 15 residues. The V segment lost 4 bases and the J segment 7 bases; nucleotides outside the gene matches: 7. Germline CDR1 and CDR2: SGHTA and FQGNSA. DNA for the CDR3: TGTGCCAGCAGCTCCTCCGGGACTAGCGGGAAAGAGCAGTACTTC. Residues: CASSSSGTSGKEQYF.

Comments on this clone: At one end the junction does not follow the germline gene, possibly because of a read error. This chain joins TRBV4-1 and TRBJ2-2, with D possibly being TRBD2 (5 bases). The germline CDR1 and CDR2 sequences are MGHRA and YSYEKL. The CDR3 spans 15 residues. This CDR3 is CASSLQGIPTGELFF. DNA for the CDR3: TGCGCCAGCAGCCTCCAAGGAATCCCCACCGGGGAGCTATTTTTT.

The chain recombines TRBV14 with TRBJ2-1; 9 bases map to TRBD2. The length of the CDR3 is 14 residues. The V gene's germline CDR1 is SGHDN and CDR2 FVKESK. V was clipped by 1 base and J by 9 bases; unmatched bases: 4. CDR3 protein: CASSQVGGRGEQFF. In DNA form, the CDR3 reads TGTGCCAGCAGCCAAGTCGGCGGGAGGGGTGAGCAGTTCTTC.

The rearrangement uses TRBV27 and TRBJ2-7, with D perhaps TRBD1 (5 bases). V was shortened by 5 bases and J by 3 bases, with 8 bases between the two germline ends. This CDR3 spans 12 amino acids. Germline CDR1 MNHEY, CDR2 SMNVEV (reference sequence). The CDR3 loop is CASSRTGYEQYF. For the CDR3, the DNA is TGTGCCAGCAGTAGAACAGGCTACGAGCAGTACTTC.